This T cell receptor (beta chain) was found in a study of blood T cell repertoires in COVID-19. V was pared by 6 bases and J by 5 bases, with 7 bases of the junction left unmatched. The V gene's germline CDR1 is MGHDK and CDR2 SYGVNS. The CDR3 is 16 residues long. Measured with immunoSEQ multiplex PCR; TCRdb has only the in-frame clones, and not every one. The table has some 46,000 clones, 85% to 90% seen once; the top ten hold 5.5% to 7.5%. The sample consisted of peripheral blood. This chain uses TRBV25-1 with TRBJ2-3; 14 bases match TRBD2. This TCR came from a man in his sixties with acute or convalescent COVID-19. Here the CDR3 reads CASSAGTSGRGDTQYF. Written as DNA, the CDR3 is TGTGCCAGCAGCGCTGGGACTAGCGGGAGAGGAGATACGCAGTATTTT.